This TCR beta chain came from a study of Graves' ophthalmopathy and Graves' hyperthyroidism (dated by TCRdb to the late 2010s). Context from the whole study: Peripheral blood was collected at initial diagnosis, before any treatment. To tell Graves' ophthalmopathy apart from Graves' hyperthyroidism, and to predict which patients would progress to ophthalmopathy, the study relied on TCR beta repertoire signatures. The independent validation cohort included approximately 19 hyperthyroidism patients plus 17 patients who later progressed from hyperthyroidism to ophthalmopathy. Once sampling was done, hyperthyroidism patients were given methimazole at a starting dose of 30 mg daily, while ophthalmopathy patients were given high-dose intravenous methylprednisolone. In roughly 6 hyperthyroidism patients, the T-cell repertoire of thyroid tissue was compared with the T-cell repertoire of blood. The 100 discovery patients were randomly split 7:3 into training and test sets. A discovery set of 95 to 100 patients (more than 40 ophthalmopathy, 60 or so stable hyperthyroidism) was enrolled to explore V-J signatures distinguishing ophthalmopathy from hyperthyroidism. In total, 135 blood samples were TCR-sequenced: 40 to 45 ophthalmopathy, some 80 hyperthyroidism and about 17 hyperthyroidism-to-ophthalmopathy patients.

Concerning this clonotype: Its cognate antigen has yet to be identified. No base quality values were provided; no much bigger clone lies one nucleotide off.

Ophthalmopathy patients were characterized by moderately to severely active disease, a Clinical Activity Score of at least 3, a NOSPECS grade of at least 4, and a disease duration under 3 months. Patients were excluded if they had other autoimmune diseases, uncontrolled infections, pregnancy or lactation. Diagnosis was based on clinical symptoms, serum thyroxine, TRAb, thyroid ultrasound and orbital computed tomography. PBMCs were isolated from 10 ml of fresh peripheral blood by Ficoll-Paque density gradient centrifugation. Trizol reagent was used to extract the total RNA, and its quality was then checked on an Agilent 2100 Bioanalyzer. V is shortened by 5 bases, J by 1 base, and the region joining them spans 14 bases. From a lookup of the germline V gene, CDR1 and CDR2 are KGHSH and LQKENI. The CDR3 spans 15 residues, from the cysteine through the phenylalanine. The CDR3 DNA has 45 bases and is translated from base 1.

The study at large found these results: No statistical method was used to predetermine the sample size, and group allocation was not hidden from the investigators. Among expanded thyroid clonotypes with frequency above 0.001, most also showed up in blood, which suggests that blood repertoires may reflect the thyroid immune response. The 13-signature model separated ophthalmopathy from stable hyperthyroidism with approximately 90% sensitivity and less than 83% specificity in cross-validation, and 80%/75% in the test set. In validation, the model predicted ophthalmopathy progression with less than 71% sensitivity and 72.22% specificity; some 13 predicted patients were CT-confirmed with GO in a median of approximately six months.

For repertoire sequencing, TCR beta CDR3 regions were amplified from RNA transcripts. The first round was an RT-PCR using HTBI primers with the Qiagen OneStep RT-PCR kit, and this first round was followed by a second-round multiplex PCR, then size selection and purification. The libraries underwent paired-end sequencing with 100 bp reads on an Illumina HiSeq2000. In the source study's methods: Reads were processed with SOAPnuke, discarding reads with adapters, uncalled bases, mean Phred below 15, or no exact constant-primer or identifier match. COPE v1.2.5 was used to merge the high-quality paired reads. Each unique nucleotide sequence was treated as a clonotype, and MiTCR v1.1 was used to align the clonotypes to the IMGT TRB V, D and J references. Only V-J combinations with frequency above 0.0001 were analysed, covering approximately 99% of repertoires. For each V-J combination, a TCR clonal expansion and chaos score was defined as the ratio of F50 clonal expansion to chaos observed in the TCRdist matrix. Features were reduced by Welch's t-statistics and random forest to over 10 V-J combinations, which fed a naive Bayes classifier. The similarity between thyroid and blood repertoires was quantified using the Morisita-Horn index. The public reads were reanalyzed by TCRdb: fastp trimming at Q25, MiXCR alignment, in-frame beta chains only. Rows with one shared CDR3 protein collapse into an entry with the most common genes and DNA. V and J calls and clone size were set by TCRdb, not the authors. This sample is represented by roughly 500,000 distinct CDR3 sequences; under 15% of them were singletons. Jointly, the top ten make up 9.8% of the sample.

Sequences were obtained from blood. Recombination linked TRBV18 to TRBJ1-1; a confident D gene designation cannot be given. This TCR derives from a woman between 25 and 40 years old with Graves' ophthalmopathy. Donor details come from another sample of the same person, matched by shared clones. The DNA sequence reads TGTGCCAGCTCAGACAAGGAGGGTCGGAACACTGAAGCTTTCTTT. This sequence encodes CASSDKEGRNTEAFF. Extended through the reference TRBV18 and TRBJ1-1 proteins, this CDR3 yields the full variable domain: NAGVMQNPRHLVRRRGQEARLRCSPMKGHSHVYWYRQLPEEGLKFMVYLQKENIIDESGMPKERFSAEFPKEGPSILRIQQVVRGDSAAYFCASSDKEGRNTEAFFGQGTRLTVV.